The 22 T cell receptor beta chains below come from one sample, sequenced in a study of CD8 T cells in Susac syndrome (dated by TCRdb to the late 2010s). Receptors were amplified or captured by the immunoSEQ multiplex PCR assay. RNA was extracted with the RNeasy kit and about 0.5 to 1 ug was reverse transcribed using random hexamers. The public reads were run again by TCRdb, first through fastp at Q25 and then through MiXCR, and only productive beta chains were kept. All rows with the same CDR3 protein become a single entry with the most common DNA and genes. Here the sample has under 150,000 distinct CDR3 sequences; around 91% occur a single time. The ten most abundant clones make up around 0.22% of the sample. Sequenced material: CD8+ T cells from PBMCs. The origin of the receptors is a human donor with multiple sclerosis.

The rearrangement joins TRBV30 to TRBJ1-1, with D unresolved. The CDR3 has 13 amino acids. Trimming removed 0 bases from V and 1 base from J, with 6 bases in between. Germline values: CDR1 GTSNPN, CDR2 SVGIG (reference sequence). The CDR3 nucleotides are TGTGCCTGGAGTGTAATGGGGAACACTGAAGCTTTCTTT. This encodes CAWSVMGNTEAFF.

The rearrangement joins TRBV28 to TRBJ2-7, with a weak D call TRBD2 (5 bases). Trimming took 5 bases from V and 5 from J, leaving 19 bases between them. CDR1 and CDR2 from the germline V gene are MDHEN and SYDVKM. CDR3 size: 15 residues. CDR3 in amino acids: CASSETTLTNDEQYF. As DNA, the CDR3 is TGTGCCAGCAGTGAGACTACCCTTACGAACGACGAGCAGTACTTC.

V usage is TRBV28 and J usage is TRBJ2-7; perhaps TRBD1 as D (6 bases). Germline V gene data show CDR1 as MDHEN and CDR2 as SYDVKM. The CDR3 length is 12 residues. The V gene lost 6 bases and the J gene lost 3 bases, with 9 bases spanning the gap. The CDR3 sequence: CASSTDSYEQYF. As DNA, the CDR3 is TGTGCCAGCAGCACGGACAGCTACGAGCAGTACTTC.

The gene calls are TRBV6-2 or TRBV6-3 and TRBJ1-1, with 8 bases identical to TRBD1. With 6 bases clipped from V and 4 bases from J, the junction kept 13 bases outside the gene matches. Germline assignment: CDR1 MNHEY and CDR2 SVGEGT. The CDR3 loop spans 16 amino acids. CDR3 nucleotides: TGTGCCAGCAGCTCCGTGGGACAGGTGGTGGGCACTGAAGCTTTCTTT. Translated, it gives CASSSVGQVVGTEAFF.

CDR3 bases: TGCGCCAGCAGCCTCTCTGGGGGCAGCCAAGAGACCCAGTACTTC. It translates to CASSLSGGSQETQYF. This chain connects TRBV5-1 to TRBJ2-5; tentatively, D is TRBD1 (6 bases). The germline gives CDR1 SGHRS, CDR2 YFSETQ. Trimming pared 4 bases from V and 1 base from J, leaving 14 bases between. The CDR3 runs to 15 residues.

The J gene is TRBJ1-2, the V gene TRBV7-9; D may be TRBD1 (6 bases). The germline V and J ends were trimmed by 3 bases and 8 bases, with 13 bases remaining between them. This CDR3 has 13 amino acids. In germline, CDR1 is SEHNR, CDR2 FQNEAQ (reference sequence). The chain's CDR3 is CASSFEGVKGYTF. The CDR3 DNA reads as TGTGCCAGCAGCTTCGAGGGGGTGAAAGGCTACACCTTC.

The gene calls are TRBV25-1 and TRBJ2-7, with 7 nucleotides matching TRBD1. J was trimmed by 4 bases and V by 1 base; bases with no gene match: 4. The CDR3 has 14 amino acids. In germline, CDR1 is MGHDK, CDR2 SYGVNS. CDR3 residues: CASSEWGQKYEQYF. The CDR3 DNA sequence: TGTGCCAGCAGTGAATGGGGACAGAAATACGAGCAGTACTTC.

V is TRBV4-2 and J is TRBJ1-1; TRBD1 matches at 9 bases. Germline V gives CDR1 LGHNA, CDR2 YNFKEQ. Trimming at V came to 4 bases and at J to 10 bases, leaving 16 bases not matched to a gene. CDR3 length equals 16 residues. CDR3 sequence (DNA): TGTGCCAGCAGCCCACCCGGGACAGGGAGTGGTATTGGAGCTTTCTTT. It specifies CASSPPGTGSGIGAFF.

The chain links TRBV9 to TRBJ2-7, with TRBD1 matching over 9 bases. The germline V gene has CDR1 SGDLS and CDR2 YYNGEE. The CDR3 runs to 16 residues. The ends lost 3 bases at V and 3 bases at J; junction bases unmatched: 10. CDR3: CASSARTGVAVYEQYF. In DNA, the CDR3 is TGTGCCAGCAGCGCTAGGACAGGGGTTGCGGTCTACGAGCAGTACTTC.

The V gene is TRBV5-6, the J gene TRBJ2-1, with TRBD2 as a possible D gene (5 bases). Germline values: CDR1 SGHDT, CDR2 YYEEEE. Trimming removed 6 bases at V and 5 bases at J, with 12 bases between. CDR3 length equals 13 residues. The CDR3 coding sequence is TGTGCCAGCACCGGGATAGAAAACAATGAGCAGTTCTTC. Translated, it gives CASTGIENNEQFF.

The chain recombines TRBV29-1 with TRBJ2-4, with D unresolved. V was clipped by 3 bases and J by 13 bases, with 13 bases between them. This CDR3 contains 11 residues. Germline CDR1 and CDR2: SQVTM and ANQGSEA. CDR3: CSVDGDIGQYF. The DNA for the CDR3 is TGCAGCGTTGATGGGGATATCGGGCAGTACTTC.

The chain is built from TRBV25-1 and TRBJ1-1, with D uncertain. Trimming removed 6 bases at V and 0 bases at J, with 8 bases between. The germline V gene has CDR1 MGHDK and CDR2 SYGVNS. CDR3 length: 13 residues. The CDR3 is CASRHSMNTEAFF. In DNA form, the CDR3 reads TGTGCCAGCAGACACTCTATGAACACTGAAGCTTTCTTT.

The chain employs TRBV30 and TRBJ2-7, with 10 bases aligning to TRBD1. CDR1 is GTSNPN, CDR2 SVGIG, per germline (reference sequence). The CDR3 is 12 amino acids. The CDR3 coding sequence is TGTGCGGGGGACAGGGGCTCCTACGAGCAGTACTTC. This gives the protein CAGDRGSYEQYF.

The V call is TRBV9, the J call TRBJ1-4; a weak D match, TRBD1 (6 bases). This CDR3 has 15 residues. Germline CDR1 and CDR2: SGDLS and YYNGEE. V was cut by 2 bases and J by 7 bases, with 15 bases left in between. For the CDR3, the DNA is TGTGCCAGCAGCGTCACAGGGATGACGGGTGAAAAACTGTTTTTT. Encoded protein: CASSVTGMTGEKLFF.

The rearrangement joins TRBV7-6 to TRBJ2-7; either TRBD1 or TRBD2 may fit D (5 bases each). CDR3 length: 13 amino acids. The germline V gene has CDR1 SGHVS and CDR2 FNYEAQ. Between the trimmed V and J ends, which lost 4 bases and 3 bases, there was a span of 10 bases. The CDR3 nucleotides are TGTGCCAGCAGCTCGGGACCCAACTACGAGCAGTACTTC. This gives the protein CASSSGPNYEQYF.

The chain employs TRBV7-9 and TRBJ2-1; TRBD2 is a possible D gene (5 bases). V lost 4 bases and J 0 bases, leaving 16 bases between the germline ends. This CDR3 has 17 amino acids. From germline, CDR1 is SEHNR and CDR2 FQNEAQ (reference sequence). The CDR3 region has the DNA TGTGCCAGCAGCTCACTGAACAGCGGAAGCTCCTACAATGAGCAGTTCTTC. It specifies CASSSLNSGSSYNEQFF.

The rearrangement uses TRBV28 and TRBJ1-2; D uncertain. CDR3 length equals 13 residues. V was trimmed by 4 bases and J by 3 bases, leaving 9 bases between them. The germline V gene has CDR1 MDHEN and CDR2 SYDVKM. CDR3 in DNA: TGTGCCAGCAGTTATTCCGAGCACTATGGCTACACCTTC. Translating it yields CASSYSEHYGYTF.

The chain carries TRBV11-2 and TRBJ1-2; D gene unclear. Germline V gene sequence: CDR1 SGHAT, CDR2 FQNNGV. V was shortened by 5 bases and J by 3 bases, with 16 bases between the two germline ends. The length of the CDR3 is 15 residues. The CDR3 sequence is CASSIIEGTDYGYTF. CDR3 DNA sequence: TGTGCCAGCAGCATCATAGAGGGTACTGACTATGGCTACACCTTC.

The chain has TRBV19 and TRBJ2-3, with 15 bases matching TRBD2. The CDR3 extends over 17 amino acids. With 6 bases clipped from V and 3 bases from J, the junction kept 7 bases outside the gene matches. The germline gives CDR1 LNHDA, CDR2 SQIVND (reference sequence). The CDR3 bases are TGTGCCAGTAGACCTGGACTAGCGGGAGGGTTGACAGATACGCAGTATTTT. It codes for CASRPGLAGGLTDTQYF.

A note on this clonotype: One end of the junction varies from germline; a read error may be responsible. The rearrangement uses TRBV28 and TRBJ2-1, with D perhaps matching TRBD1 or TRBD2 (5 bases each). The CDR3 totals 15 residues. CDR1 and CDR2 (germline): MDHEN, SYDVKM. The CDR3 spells CAGSDLSTGLNEQFF. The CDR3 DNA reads TGTGCCGGCAGTGATCTGAGTACAGGACTCAATGAGCAGTTCTTC.

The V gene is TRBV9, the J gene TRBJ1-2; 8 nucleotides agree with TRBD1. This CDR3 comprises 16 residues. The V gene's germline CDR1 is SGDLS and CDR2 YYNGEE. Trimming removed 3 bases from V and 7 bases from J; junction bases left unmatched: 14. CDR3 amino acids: CASSAASGGGLSGYTF. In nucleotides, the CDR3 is TGTGCCAGCAGCGCAGCCTCAGGGGGCGGTCTGTCTGGCTACACCTTC.

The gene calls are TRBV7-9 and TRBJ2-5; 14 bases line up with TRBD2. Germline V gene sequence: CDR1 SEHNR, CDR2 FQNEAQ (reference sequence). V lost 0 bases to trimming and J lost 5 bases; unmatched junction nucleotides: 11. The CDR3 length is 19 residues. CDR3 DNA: TGTGCCAGCAGCTTAGCGCGACTAGCGGGAGGGCCGGGTTCGGAGACCCAGTACTTC. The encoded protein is CASSLARLAGGPGSETQYF. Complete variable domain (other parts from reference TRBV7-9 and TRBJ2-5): DTGVSQNPRHKITKRGQNVTFRCDPISEHNRLYWYRQTLGQGPEFLTYFQNEAQLEKSRLLSDRFSAERPKGSFSTLEIQRTEQGDSAMYLCASSLARLAGGPGSETQYFGPGTRLLVL.